These 9 T cell receptor beta chains were sequenced from one sample in a study of CD8 T cells in ankylosing spondylitis. TCRdb reprocessed the 5' RACE reads with MiXCR, giving one entry per CDR3 protein. The sample consists of roughly 91,000 distinct CDR3 sequences, 7.5% to 9% of them appearing once. Input material: blood, either unsorted or a sorted T cell fraction (not recorded which). Receptors were obtained from a male donor with ankylosing spondylitis or in good health (not recorded which).

This clonotype was seen at least ten times. CDR3 coding DNA: TGTGCCATCCCGGGGGGTTCCTACGAGCAGTACTTC. Protein: CAIPGGSYEQYF. This chain connects TRBV7-9 to TRBJ2-7; 7 bases fit TRBD2. The germline V gene has CDR1 SEHNR and CDR2 FQNEAQ (reference sequence). V shed 10 bases and J 1 base; nucleotides not matched to a gene: 4. The CDR3 consists of 12 residues.

This clonotype appeared many times. The chain couples TRBV7-2 to TRBJ2-5, with 13 bases matching TRBD2. Germline CDR1 and CDR2: SGHTA and FQGNSA. The CDR3 loop spans 17 amino acids. V gave up 5 bases and J gave up 4 bases; unmatched junction bases: 10. Here the CDR3 reads CASSPGLAGLRGETQYF. DNA for the CDR3: TGTGCCAGCAGCCCGGGACTAGCGGGACTCCGGGGAGAGACCCAGTACTTC. Using reference TRBV7-2 and TRBJ2-5 for the parts outside the CDR3, the full variable domain is GAGVSQSPSNKVTEKGKDVELRCDPISGHTALYWYRQSLGQGLEFLIYFQGNSAPDKSGLPSDRFSAERTGGSVSTLTIQRTQQEDSAVYLCASSPGLAGLRGETQYFGPGTRLLVL.

This clonotype has only a few counts. The chain recombines TRBV10-3 with TRBJ2-3; 7 nucleotides match TRBD2. This CDR3 is built from 14 residues. J gave up 0 bases and V 10 bases, and 7 bases lay outside the gene matches. Per the germline V gene, CDR1 is ENHRY and CDR2 is SYGVKD. The CDR3 sequence: CATLPGLSTDTQYF. CDR3 in DNA: TGTGCCACCCTTCCGGGACTAAGCACAGATACGCAGTATTTT.

This clonotype was seen repeatedly, ten times or more. V usage is TRBV5-1 and J usage is TRBJ2-7; 7 positions match TRBD1. The CDR3 spans 15 residues. Germline V gives CDR1 SGHRS, CDR2 YFSETQ. J gave up 3 bases and V 0 bases, and 6 bases lay outside the gene matches. The DNA of the CDR3 is TGCGCCAGCAGCTTGGTAGGGGGCAGAGGCTACGAGCAGTACTTC. It codes for CASSLVGGRGYEQYF.

This clonotype was found many times. The V call is TRBV12-3 or TRBV12-4, the J call TRBJ1-5; TRBD1 aligns across 7 bases. V shed 8 bases and J 5 bases; nucleotides not matched to a gene: 9. This CDR3 has 14 amino acids. CDR3 bases: TGTGCCAGCCGACCTCCAGGGGGTCATCAGCCCCAGCATTTT. This sequence encodes CASRPPGGHQPQHF.

This clonotype was seen at least ten times. The gene calls are TRBV29-1 and TRBJ1-1; no firm D call. The CDR3 spans 11 residues. The V and J ends lost 7 bases and 8 bases respectively, with 14 bases between them. Looked up from germline, CDR1 is SQVTM and CDR2 is ANQGSEA. The CDR3 here is CSGWAIGEAFF. CDR3 DNA: TGCAGCGGATGGGCGATAGGGGAAGCTTTCTTT.

This clonotype was seen repeatedly, ten times or more. The genes are TRBV10-3 and TRBJ2-7; TRBD1 aligns across 9 bases. This CDR3 comprises 13 residues. V lost 6 bases, J lost 5 bases, and 5 bases stayed unmatched. From germline, CDR1 is ENHRY and CDR2 SYGVKD. The CDR3 here is CAISRDRVNEQYF. The CDR3 coding sequence is TGTGCCATCAGCCGGGACAGGGTCAACGAGCAGTACTTC.

This clonotype was seen many times. The rearrangement joins TRBV20-1 to TRBJ1-2; possible D gene TRBD1, 5 bases. The germline V gene has CDR1 DFQATT and CDR2 SNEGSKA (reference sequence). CDR3 length: 13 amino acids. Trimming removed 0 bases at V and 4 bases at J, with 9 bases between. The CDR3 region has the DNA TGCAGTGCTAGAGACCCTGGGGGCTATGGCTACACCTTC. Encoded protein: CSARDPGGYGYTF.

This clonotype was found many times. The rearrangement links TRBV20-1 to TRBJ1-3, with TRBD1 matching 7 bases. The CDR3 has 15 amino acids. Germline V gene sequence: CDR1 DFQATT, CDR2 SNEGSKA (reference sequence). Trimming removed 6 bases from V and 4 bases from J; junction bases left unmatched: 12. The CDR3 protein is CSATPTGEGGNTIYF. CDR3 DNA sequence: TGCAGTGCGACCCCCACAGGGGAAGGGGGAAACACCATATATTTT.